The 31 T cell receptor beta chains below were found in one sample sequenced in a study of cytomegalovirus exposure and HLA in healthy donors. A multiplex PCR was run with 60 Vbeta primers and 13 Jbeta primers. Assay: immunoSEQ multiplex PCR; the TCRdb copy retains only in-frame clones and omits some. The data include 60,000 to 65,000 clones; the top ten clones carry approximately 5.3%. The sequencing input was PBMCs. These receptors came from a young man in good health and CMV-seropositive.

The chain joins TRBV9 to TRBJ1-6; TRBD1 matches 7 bases. This CDR3 contains 13 residues. Germline loops: CDR1 SGDLS, CDR2 YYNGEE. V dropped 5 bases and J dropped 6; count of bases not matched to a gene: 2. The DNA for the CDR3 is TGTGCCAGCAGAAGGGACAGTAATTCACCCCTCCACTTT. Protein product: CASRRDSNSPLHF. Full variable domain (rest looked up from reference TRBV9 and TRBJ1-6): DSGVTQTPKHLITATGQRVTLRCSPRSGDLSVYWYQQSLDQGLQFLIQYYNGEERAKGNILERFSAQQFPDLHSELNLSSLELGDSALYFCASRRDSNSPLHFGNGTRLTVT.

The chain has TRBV5-5 and TRBJ2-7; TRBD2 agrees at 11 bases. The CDR3 is 15 residues long. CDR1 and CDR2 from the germline V gene are SGHKS and YYEKEE (reference sequence). Unmatched junction bases numbered 6, after V lost 1 base and J lost 6 bases. The CDR3 loop is CASSLIAGGLGEQYF. Here the CDR3 DNA reads TGTGCCAGCAGCTTGATAGCGGGGGGGCTTGGCGAGCAGTACTTC.

DNA of the CDR3: TGCGCCAGCAGCGAGGGCAGGGGTGATGAAAAACTGTTTTTT. It specifies CASSEGRGDEKLFF. The V gene is TRBV5-1, the J gene TRBJ1-4, with D possibly being TRBD1 (6 bases). This CDR3 contains 14 residues. Trimming shortened V by 4 bases and J by 6 bases, and 13 bases separated the two germline ends. In germline, CDR1 is SGHRS, CDR2 YFSETQ.

This sequence joins TRBV6-6 and TRBJ2-1; TRBD1 might be the D (5 bases). From germline, CDR1 is MNHNY and CDR2 SVGAGI (reference sequence). CDR3 size: 14 residues. V was clipped by 8 bases and J by 2 bases, with 13 bases between them. In DNA, the CDR3 is TGTGCCAGCGGTCATCCGACAGCCTACAATGAGCAGTTCTTC. This sequence encodes CASGHPTAYNEQFF.

The gene calls are TRBV5-1 and TRBJ2-7, with 9 nucleotides matching TRBD1. J was trimmed by 2 bases and V by 4 bases; bases with no gene match: 1. This CDR3 spans 13 amino acids. Germline V gives CDR1 SGHRS, CDR2 YFSETQ. The CDR3 nucleotides read TGCGCCAGCAGCGGGACAGGGACCTACGAGCAGTACTTC. The encoded protein is CASSGTGTYEQYF.

The gene calls are TRBV7-6 and TRBJ2-1, with 8 bases matching TRBD2. The CDR3 extends over 15 amino acids. CDR1 and CDR2 from the germline V gene are SGHVS and FNYEAQ. Trimming cost V 2 bases and J 7 bases; bases outside gene matches: 7. The CDR3 sequence: CASSLLSGGPNEQFF. CDR3 bases: TGTGCCAGCAGCTTATTATCGGGAGGGCCTAATGAGCAGTTCTTC. Filled out from reference TRBV7-6 and TRBJ2-1, the complete variable domain reads GAGVSQSPRYKVTKRGQDVALRCDPISGHVSLYWYRQALGQGPEFLTYFNYEAQQDKSGLPNDRFSAERPEGSISTLTIQRTEQRDSAMYRCASSLLSGGPNEQFFGPGTRLTVL.

With regard to this clone: This sample includes further DNA sequences coding for the same CDR3. J is TRBJ2-1 and V is TRBV19; the match to TRBD2 covers 7 bases. The CDR3 is made up of 15 amino acids. J was trimmed by 0 bases and V by 3 bases; bases with no gene match: 2. Germline CDR1 LNHDA, CDR2 SQIVND (reference sequence). The CDR3 spells CASSISGGSYNEQFF. CDR3 in DNA: TGTGCCAGTAGTATTTCGGGGGGCTCCTACAATGAGCAGTTCTTC.

The chain is built from TRBV5-1 and TRBJ2-5; 9 nucleotides agree with TRBD2. Judging by the DNA end, TRBJ2-7 fits better; the J call may be wrong. The CDR3 sequence is 15 residues long. The germline gives CDR1 SGHRS, CDR2 YFSETQ. CDR3 nucleotide sequence: TGCGCCAGCAGCTTGACCGGGACTAGCTTGTACGAGCAGTACTTC. It specifies CASSLTGTSLYEQYF.

The chain joins TRBV6-5 to TRBJ1-1, with D unclear. This CDR3 is built from 14 residues. The V and J ends lost 0 bases and 1 base respectively, with 6 bases between them. Per the germline V gene, CDR1 is MNHEY and CDR2 is SVGAGI. This CDR3 reads CASSYSNGNTEAFF. CDR3 DNA: TGTGCCAGCAGTTACTCGAACGGGAACACTGAAGCTTTCTTT.

The chain employs TRBV13 and TRBJ1-1, with 7 bases fitting TRBD1. The V segment lost 3 bases and the J segment 7 bases; nucleotides outside the gene matches: 2. Germline V gene data show CDR1 as PRHDT and CDR2 as FYEKMQ (reference sequence). The CDR3 totals 12 residues. DNA for the CDR3: TGTGCCAGCAGCTTTAACAGGGGTGAAGCTTTCTTT. This encodes CASSFNRGEAFF.

The chain couples TRBV6-1 to TRBJ1-1, with 8 bases fitting TRBD1. CDR3 size: 15 residues. The V gene's germline CDR1 is MNHNS and CDR2 SASEGT. V was pared by 6 bases and J by 6 bases, with 12 bases of the junction left unmatched. CDR3 in DNA: TGTGCCAGCAGAAAAGGACAGGGAGTGGTCCCTGAAGCTTTCTTT. This encodes CASRKGQGVVPEAFF.

This chain uses TRBV4-2 with TRBJ2-7, with D perhaps matching TRBD2 (5 bases). V was shortened by 0 bases and J by 2 bases, with 11 bases between the two germline ends. Per the germline V gene, CDR1 is LGHNA and CDR2 is YNFKEQ. This CDR3 comprises 15 residues. The CDR3 protein is CASSQERGDAYEQYF. In DNA, the CDR3 is TGTGCCAGCAGCCAAGAACGGGGAGATGCCTACGAGCAGTACTTC.

The chain employs TRBV30 and TRBJ2-1, with 12 bases lining up with TRBD2. This CDR3 has 14 residues. Germline V gene lookup returns CDR1 GTSNPN and CDR2 SVGIG (reference sequence). V was clipped by 3 bases and J by 12 bases; unmatched bases: 9. In nucleotides, the CDR3 is TGTGCCTGGAGCGAAAATCCGGGACTAGCGGGGCAGTTCTTC. Translating gives CAWSENPGLAGQFF.

V is TRBV4-2 and J is TRBJ2-7; TRBD1 aligns across 7 bases. V shed 3 bases and J 3 bases; nucleotides not matched to a gene: 5. The CDR3 covers 14 residues. CDR1 LGHNA and CDR2 YNFKEQ come from the germline V gene. The CDR3 DNA reads as TGTGCCAGCAGCCATGGGACAGACCTCTACGAGCAGTACTTC. It translates to CASSHGTDLYEQYF.

The V gene is TRBV29-1, the J gene TRBJ2-1; D perhaps matches TRBD1 (5 bases). Trimming took off 6 bases at V and 0 bases at J, with 9 bases between the two ends. The germline gives CDR1 SQVTM, CDR2 ANQGSEA. The CDR3 is made up of 13 amino acids. DNA of the CDR3: TGCAGCGTCCAAAGGGGCTCCTACAATGAGCAGTTCTTC. Translation: CSVQRGSYNEQFF.

The chain couples TRBV6-1 to TRBJ2-7; the D is unclear. V was cut by 4 bases and J by 2 bases, with 12 bases left in between. The CDR3 sequence is 14 residues long. The V gene's germline CDR1 is MNHNS and CDR2 SASEGT. CDR3 sequence: CASSGQRPAYEQYF. For the CDR3, the DNA is TGTGCCAGCAGTGGCCAGCGCCCCGCCTACGAGCAGTACTTC.

CDR3 sequence: CASSITGQGYEQYF. CDR3 nucleotide sequence: TGTGCCAGTAGTATAACTGGACAGGGGTACGAGCAGTACTTC. The rearrangement joins TRBV19 to TRBJ2-7, with TRBD1 matching over 9 bases. CDR1 and CDR2 from the germline V gene are LNHDA and SQIVND (reference sequence). CDR3 size: 14 residues. Losses at the gene ends were 2 bases for V and 4 bases for J; bases not matched to a gene: 3.

In nucleotides, the CDR3 is TGTGCCAGCAGCTTAGTGTCCAGGGCGTACCGCGACAATGAGCAGTTCTTC. Translated: CASSLVSRAYRDNEQFF. V is TRBV7-9 and J is TRBJ2-1; TRBD1 is a possible D gene (5 bases). Germline CDR1 and CDR2: SEHNR and FQNEAQ (reference sequence). Trimming stripped 1 base from V and 5 bases from J, with 18 bases between. The CDR3 consists of 17 residues.

J is TRBJ2-2 and V is TRBV6-4; 7 nucleotides agree with TRBD1. The V gene end was trimmed by 4 bases and the J gene end by 7 bases; junction bases not matched to a gene: 0. Looked up from germline, CDR1 is MRHNA and CDR2 is SNTAGT. The CDR3 has 12 amino acids. The CDR3: CASSGDSGELFF. The CDR3 nucleotides are TGTGCCAGCAGTGGGGACAGCGGGGAGCTGTTTTTT.

In DNA form, the CDR3 reads TGCGCCAGCAGCCTCGCGGGAGATACAGATACGCAGTATTTT. This sequence encodes CASSLAGDTDTQYF. This chain uses TRBV4-1 with TRBJ2-3; 7 bases map to TRBD2. Trimming took 4 bases from V and 3 from J; bases not matched to a gene: 4. The CDR3 is 14 residues long. Germline V gene sequence: CDR1 MGHRA, CDR2 YSYEKL.

The chain links TRBV6-1 to TRBJ1-2; no reliable D call. The ends were cut back, 9 bases at V and 6 bases at J, with 17 bases in the middle. Germline loops: CDR1 MNHNS, CDR2 SASEGT. This CDR3 is built from 13 residues. The CDR3 DNA reads TGTGCCAGTAACCTAAACGTGAGGGATGGCTACACCTTC. Amino acid sequence: CASNLNVRDGYTF.

The V gene is TRBV9, the J gene TRBJ2-5; the match to TRBD2 covers 11 bases. The V and J ends lost 0 bases and 2 bases, in that order; junction bases with no gene match: 3. There are 16 residues in the CDR3. The V gene's germline CDR1 is SGDLS and CDR2 YYNGEE. CDR3: CASSVESSGGQETQYF. The DNA of the CDR3 is TGTGCCAGCAGCGTAGAGTCTAGCGGGGGGCAAGAGACCCAGTACTTC.

The chain carries TRBV19 and TRBJ1-5; D possibly corresponds to TRBD1 (5 bases). Looked up from germline, CDR1 is LNHDA and CDR2 is SQIVND (reference sequence). The CDR3 covers 12 residues. Between the trimmed V and J ends, which lost 7 bases and 5 bases, there was a span of 9 bases. CDR3 DNA: TGTGCCAGTACCCTGGGGCATCAGCCCCAGCATTTT. This codes for CASTLGHQPQHF.

The rearrangement links TRBV19 to TRBJ1-3; no reliable D call. The CDR3 runs to 16 residues. Germline values: CDR1 LNHDA, CDR2 SQIVND (reference sequence). V was clipped by 7 bases and J by 1 base, with 17 bases between them. The CDR3 is CASTPGRIFSGNTIYF. In nucleotides, the CDR3 is TGTGCCAGTACCCCCGGGAGGATTTTTTCTGGAAACACCATATATTTT.

This sequence joins TRBV27 and TRBJ1-4, with D perhaps matching TRBD1 (6 bases). V was shortened by 5 bases and J by 8 bases, with 18 bases between the two germline ends. Germline-derived CDR1 and CDR2 are MNHEY and SMNVEV (reference sequence). The CDR3 is 15 amino acids. The DNA for the CDR3 is TGTGCCAGCAGTCCCCGACAGGACATGAGGGAAAAACTGTTTTTT. The encoded protein is CASSPRQDMREKLFF.

This sequence joins TRBV12-5 and TRBJ1-2; D uncertain. Germline CDR1 LGHNT, CDR2 FRNRAP. The CDR3 is 14 amino acids. With 5 bases removed from V and 0 bases from J, the gap between germline ends came to 10 bases. The CDR3 spells CASGVTSTNYGYTF. In nucleotides, the CDR3 is TGTGCTAGTGGTGTGACAAGTACTAACTATGGCTACACCTTC.

V gene TRBV30 combines with J gene TRBJ1-3; tentative D call: TRBD1 (5 bases). The V gene lost 1 base and the J gene lost 7 bases, with 8 bases spanning the gap. Germline values: CDR1 GTSNPN, CDR2 SVGIG (reference sequence). The CDR3 spans 12 residues. The DNA for the CDR3 is TGTGCCTGGAGTGATCAGGGCAACACCATATATTTT. It encodes CAWSDQGNTIYF.

The chain has TRBV5-1 and TRBJ2-5, with D uncertain. The length of the CDR3 is 14 residues. V lost 0 bases to trimming and J lost 0 bases, with 6 bases between them. The germline V gene has CDR1 SGHRS and CDR2 YFSETQ. CDR3 nucleotides: TGCGCCAGCAGCTTGGTGGCAGACCAAGAGACCCAGTACTTC. It translates to CASSLVADQETQYF.

The rearrangement joins TRBV7-9 to TRBJ2-5; tentative D call: TRBD1 (5 bases). Germline values: CDR1 SEHNR, CDR2 FQNEAQ (reference sequence). CDR3 length: 13 residues. Trimming left V 5 bases short and J 1 base short, with 8 bases between. The CDR3 DNA follows: TGTGCCAGCAGCCGAGACAGCCAAGAGACCCAGTACTTC. Translation gives CASSRDSQETQYF.

Concerning this clone itself: Other DNA variants within this sample encode the same CDR3. The chain employs TRBV30 and TRBJ2-7, with 9 bases fitting TRBD1. CDR3 size: 14 residues. The V gene's germline CDR1 is GTSNPN and CDR2 SVGIG (reference sequence). Unmatched junction bases numbered 1, after V lost 0 bases and J lost 1 base. The CDR3 nucleotides read TGTGCCTGGAGTGTGGGACAGGGATCCTACGAGCAGTACTTC. Protein: CAWSVGQGSYEQYF.

The rearrangement links TRBV6-1 to TRBJ1-5; D might be TRBD1 (5 bases). The CDR3 runs to 15 residues. Per germline, CDR1 MNHNS and CDR2 SASEGT. Trimming cost V 6 bases and J 0 bases, with 12 bases left between them. The CDR3 spells CASRGRDSSNQPQHF. The CDR3 nucleotides read TGTGCCAGCAGGGGCAGGGACTCTAGCAATCAGCCCCAGCATTTT.